Below, 18 T cell receptor beta chains from the same sample are listed, as sequenced in a study of T cells in women clearing cervical HPV infection. The assay was immunoSEQ multiplex PCR, and TCRdb's table has in-frame clones only and misses some. Its table lists roughly 28,000 clones. The sequencing sample was made of blood buffy coat. All receptors derive from a woman aged 18 to 75 with a cervical HPV16 infection that either progressed to CIN3+ or cleared (not recorded which).

With respect to this clone: The read is 3 residues too short to cover the CDR3 end, so that end is filled in from the germline J gene. J is TRBJ2-2 and V is TRBV10-2; 11 bases match TRBD1. V lost 6 bases to trimming and J lost 7 bases; unmatched junction nucleotides: 7. Germline V gene sequence: CDR1 WSHSY, CDR2 SAAADI. The CDR3 is made up of 15 amino acids. Incomplete CDR3 DNA: TGCGCCAGCAGCCGGACAGGGGGCGTTGTCGGGGAG. Translated, it gives CASSRTGGVVGE. The CDR3, in full, reads CASSRTGGVVGELFF.

Comments on this clone: The DNA ends 3 residues before the CDR3 does, and the rest of the CDR3 is filled in from the germline J gene. J is TRBJ2-1 and V is TRBV5-1; 12 positions match TRBD2. This CDR3 has 15 residues. CDR1 and CDR2 (germline): SGHRS, YFSETQ. Unmatched junction bases numbered 6, after V lost 4 bases and J lost 7 bases. The chain's CDR3 is CASSPLAGGGNEQFF. The part of the CDR3 DNA that was read is TGCGCCAGCAGCCCCCTAGCGGGGGGGGGAAATGAG. The whole variable domain, remainder taken from reference TRBV5-1 and TRBJ2-1, is KAGVTQTPRYLIKTRGQQVTLSCSPISGHRSVSWYQQTPGQGLQFLFEYFSETQRNKGNFPGRFSGRQFSNSRSEMNVSTLELGDSALYLCASSPLAGGGNEQFFGPGTRLTVL.

Worth noting for this clone: The read terminates 3 residues before the CDR3 end, so the remaining end is supplied by the germline J gene. The V and J genes are TRBV7-2 and TRBJ2-7, with D perhaps matching TRBD2 (6 bases). Trimming shortened V by 5 bases and J by 0 bases, and 14 bases separated the two germline ends. Germline CDR1 reads SGHTA; CDR2 reads FQGNSA. The CDR3 is 15 residues long. The DNA read from the CDR3 is TGTGCCAGCAGCCGGCCGGTCGGGGGCTCCTACGAG. It encodes CASSRPVGGSYE. The CDR3 reads in full as CASSRPVGGSYEQYF.

As for this clone: A junction boundary mismatches the germline segment, possibly from a read error. The sequenced fragment ends 3 residues before the CDR3 boundary, so the rest is inferred from the germline J gene. The V and J genes are TRBV4-2 and TRBJ2-7; TRBD1 matches 8 bases. The CDR3 runs 17 residues. Germline V gives CDR1 LGHNA, CDR2 YNFKEQ. The sequenced part of the CDR3 DNA is TGCGCCAGCAGCCAAGATGGGTCTCGGACAGGGCTCTACGAG. This sequence encodes CASSQDGSRTGLYE. The full-length CDR3 reads as CASSQDGSRTGLYEQYF.

As concerns this clone: The read halts 3 residues ahead of the CDR3 end, with the missing end drawn from the germline J gene. V gene TRBV7-8 combines with J gene TRBJ2-6; possible D gene TRBD2, 6 bases. There are 14 residues in the CDR3. CDR1 and CDR2 from the germline V gene are SGHVS and FQNEAQ. V gave up 7 bases and J gave up 2 bases, with 9 bases separating them. The CDR3 loop is CASTGGTGANVLTF. The CDR3 DNA, read in part, is TGTGCCAGCACCGGCGGGACTGGGGCCAACGTC.

As to this clone: The observed sequence ends 3 residues before the CDR3 terminus, with the missing tail filled in from the germline J gene. The J gene is TRBJ2-7, the V gene TRBV7-2, with D possibly TRBD2 on 5 matching bases. The CDR3 extends over 14 amino acids. Trimming removed 1 base from V and 3 bases from J, with 10 bases in between. The V gene's germline CDR1 is SGHTA and CDR2 FQGNSA. The CDR3 sequence: CASSLGSRGYEQYF. CDR3 DNA (partial): TGTGCCAGCAGCTTAGGGTCCCGGGGCTACGAG. The full variable domain, its missing parts supplied by reference TRBV7-2 and TRBJ2-7, is GAGVSQSPSNKVTEKGKDVELRCDPISGHTALYWYRQSLGQGLEFLIYFQGNSAPDKSGLPSDRFSAERTGGSVSTLTIQRTQQEDSAVYLCASSLGSRGYEQYFGPGTRLTVT.

Details on this clone: Read coverage stops 3 residues before the CDR3 terminus; the germline J gene supplies the remainder. The gene calls are TRBV7-9 and TRBJ2-7; 10 positions agree with TRBD1. J was trimmed by 6 bases and V by 0 bases; bases with no gene match: 2. The CDR3 is 14 residues long. CDR1 and CDR2 (germline): SEHNR, FQNEAQ (reference sequence). CDR3 sequence reads: CASSLARTGGEQYF. CDR3 DNA (partial): TGTGCCAGCAGCTTAGCGAGGACAGGGGGCGAG.

Concerning this clone itself: The CDR3 extends 3 residues past the end of the read, so its final part is completed from the germline J gene. The rearrangement uses TRBV5-1 and TRBJ2-3; 9 bases map to TRBD2. The V gene end was trimmed by 5 bases and the J gene end by 2 bases; junction bases not matched to a gene: 3. This CDR3 spans 14 amino acids. Germline V lookup: CDR1 SGHRS, CDR2 YFSETQ. CDR3 protein: CASRSGGPTDTQYF. Partial CDR3 DNA: TGCGCCAGCAGGAGCGGGGGGCCCACAGATACG.

With regard to this clone: One end of the junction does not line up with germline, which may come from a read error. The observed sequence ends 3 residues before the CDR3 terminus, with the missing tail filled in from the germline J gene. The sample holds other DNA sequences that translate to the same CDR3. The V call is TRBV30, the J call TRBJ1-3; 9 bases match TRBD1. Germline V gives CDR1 GTSNPN, CDR2 SVGIG (reference sequence). CDR3 size: 15 residues. The part of the CDR3 DNA that was read is TGTGCCTGGACCCGGGACAGGGCTCGTGGAAACACT. It is translated as CAWTRDRARGNT. From start to end, the CDR3 is CAWTRDRARGNTIYF. Full variable domain (remainder filled in from reference TRBV30 and TRBJ1-3): SQTIHQWPATLVQPVGSPLSLECTVEGTSNPNLYWYRQAAGRGLQLLFYSVGIGQISSEVPQNLSASRPQDRQFILSSKKLLLSDSGFYLCAWTRDRARGNTIYFGEGSWLTVV.

As regards this clone: The CDR3 goes on 3 residues after the read ends, and that part is filled in from the germline J gene. The chain carries TRBV7-6 and TRBJ2-3; D may be TRBD1 (5 bases). CDR1 and CDR2 (germline): SGHVS, FNYEAQ. This CDR3 region has 14 residues. CDR3 region: CASSFQGQQETQYF. The CDR3 bases that were read are TGTGCCAGCAGCTTTCAGGGTCAGCAAGAGACG. Drawing the rest from reference TRBV7-6 and TRBJ2-3, the complete variable domain is GAGVSQSPRYKVTKRGQDVALRCDPISGHVSLYWYRQALGQGPEFLTYFNYEAQQDKSGLPNDRFSAERPEGSISTLTIQRTEQRDSAMYRCASSFQGQQETQYFGPGTRLTVL.

As for this clone: The observed sequence ends 3 residues before the CDR3 terminus, with the missing tail filled in from the germline J gene. This chain links TRBV20-1 with TRBJ2-3, with 13 positions matching TRBD2. Losses at the gene ends were 5 bases for V and 1 base for J; bases not matched to a gene: 3. CDR1 and CDR2 (germline): DFQATT, SNEGSKA (reference sequence). This CDR3 has 15 residues. CDR3 loop: CSAPGTSGGTDTQYF. The covered CDR3 bases are TGCAGTGCTCCCGGGACTAGCGGGGGCACAGATACG.

To note about this clone: From the germline J gene comes the end of the CDR3, since the read stops 3 residues before it. This chain joins TRBV7-9 and TRBJ1-2; no clear D. There are 14 residues in the CDR3. From germline, CDR1 is SEHNR and CDR2 FQNEAQ (reference sequence). This CDR3 reads CASTRSGWTPRYTF. The DNA read from the CDR3 is TGTGCCAGCACAAGGAGCGGGTGGACCCCTCGC.

With regard to this clone: The read terminates 3 residues ahead of where the CDR3 ends, so the germline J gene completes it. The chain couples TRBV18 to TRBJ2-2; 7 bases align to TRBD2. CDR1 and CDR2 from the germline V gene are KGHSH and LQKENI. The CDR3 has 14 residues. CDR3 DNA, as far as it was read: TGTGCCAGCTCACCCCCGGGGGAGGGTGAAAAG. This translates into CASSPPGEGEK. In full, the CDR3 is CASSPPGEGEKLFF.

Concerning this clone itself: The missing CDR3 end, 3 residues past where the read stops, is filled in from the germline J gene. J is TRBJ2-2 and V is TRBV20-1; 8 positions agree with TRBD2. Germline loops: CDR1 DFQATT, CDR2 SNEGSKA (reference sequence). Losses at the gene ends were 3 bases for V and 0 bases for J; bases not matched to a gene: 3. The CDR3 loop spans 15 amino acids. CDR3 residues: CSARETSANTGELFF. Incomplete CDR3 DNA: TGCAGTGCTAGGGAGACTAGCGCGAACACCGGGGAG.

Regarding this clone: The read comes to an end 3 residues before the CDR3 does, leaving the germline J gene to fill in the end. The chain employs TRBV5-1 and TRBJ2-2, with 7 nucleotides matching TRBD1. This CDR3 spans 15 amino acids. With V trimmed by 1 base and J by 1 base, 1 base remained unmatched. The germline gives CDR1 SGHRS, CDR2 YFSETQ. CDR3 DNA, as far as it was read: TGCGCCAGCAGCTTGCGGACAGGGAACACCGGGGAG. As protein: CASSLRTGNTGE. The entire CDR3 sequence reads CASSLRTGNTGELFF.

For this clone: The observed sequence ends 3 residues before the CDR3 terminus, with the missing tail filled in from the germline J gene. The V gene is TRBV18, the J gene TRBJ1-2; TRBD1 aligns across 9 bases. The CDR3 is 14 amino acids. V gave up 3 bases and J gave up 3 bases; unmatched junction bases: 2. The V gene's germline CDR1 is KGHSH and CDR2 LQKENI. CDR3 DNA, as far as it was read: TGTGCCAGCTCACCCGACAGGGGGGACTATGGC. Its protein product is CASSPDRGDYG. The CDR3 reads in full as CASSPDRGDYGYTF.

Note on this clone: The observed sequence ends 3 residues before the CDR3 terminus, with the missing tail filled in from the germline J gene. This rearrangement joins TRBV2 to TRBJ1-4; D remains unclear. Germline-derived CDR1 and CDR2 are SNHLY and FYNNEI. CDR3 length equals 14 residues. Between the trimmed V and J ends, which lost 5 bases and 6 bases, there was a span of 13 bases. The DNA read from the CDR3 is TGTGCCAGCAGTTGGCAGGCCACGGATGAAAAA. It codes for CASSWQATDEK. The CDR3, in full, reads CASSWQATDEKLFF.

Of note for this clone: Sequencing ends 3 residues short of the CDR3 end; the germline J gene provides the rest. The chain uses TRBV5-1 and TRBJ2-2; tentative D call: TRBD1 (5 bases). V was pared by 3 bases and J by 1 base, with 13 bases between. Germline V CDR1 and CDR2: SGHRS, YFSETQ. The CDR3 runs 16 residues. The CDR3 sequence is CASSYLTEMNTGELFF. CDR3 DNA (partial): TGCGCCAGCAGCTACCTGACAGAGATGAACACCGGGGAG.